Below are 24 T cell receptor beta chains sequenced from a single sample in a study of cytomegalovirus exposure and HLA in healthy donors. With 60 Vbeta and 13 Jbeta primers, the PCR was carried out. Sequencing was performed with immunoSEQ multiplex PCR; in TCRdb, only in-frame clones are kept and a portion is missing. The sample yields some 100,000 clones, more than 60% seen once. What was sequenced was PBMCs. Source of these receptors: a woman younger than 35 in good health and CMV-seropositive.

This chain uses TRBV30 with TRBJ1-1; tentatively, D is TRBD1 (5 bases). The CDR3 sequence is 17 residues long. Germline V gene data show CDR1 as GTSNPN and CDR2 as SVGIG (reference sequence). Deletions cut 0 bases from V and 3 bases from J, with 20 bases between. CDR3 sequence: CAWSVRGGTGWDTEAFF. The DNA for the CDR3 is TGTGCCTGGAGTGTACGGGGGGGAACGGGTTGGGACACTGAAGCTTTCTTT.

The genes are TRBV7-2 and TRBJ2-1, with D uncertain. Per germline, CDR1 SGHTA and CDR2 FQGNSA. The CDR3 runs to 14 residues. V lost 0 bases, J lost 6 bases, and 9 bases lay in between. This CDR3 is CASSLARLANEQFF. The CDR3 nucleotides are TGTGCCAGCAGCTTAGCGAGGCTCGCCAATGAGCAGTTCTTC.

This clone was detected only a few times. The sample holds other DNA sequences that translate to the same CDR3. The chain combines TRBV19 with TRBJ1-1, with D unresolved. Trimming took off 3 bases at V and 0 bases at J, with 5 bases between the two ends. Germline V gene lookup returns CDR1 LNHDA and CDR2 SQIVND (reference sequence). CDR3 length: 13 amino acids. CDR3 loop: CASSISLNTEAFF. Written as DNA, the CDR3 is TGTGCCAGTAGTATTAGCCTGAACACTGAAGCTTTCTTT.

This chain uses TRBV11-2 with TRBJ1-4, with D unclear. Trimming left V 3 bases short and J 0 bases short, with 8 bases between. Germline assignment: CDR1 SGHAT and CDR2 FQNNGV. The CDR3 is made up of 15 amino acids. The CDR3 nucleotides are TGTGCCAGCAGCTTCGGTCAGGCAACTAATGAAAAACTGTTTTTT. It yields the protein CASSFGQATNEKLFF. The whole variable domain, remainder taken from reference TRBV11-2 and TRBJ1-4, is EAGVAQSPRYKIIEKRQSVAFWCNPISGHATLYWYQQILGQGPKLLIQFQNNGVVDDSQLPKDRFSAERLKGVDSTLKIQPAKLEDSAVYLCASSFGQATNEKLFFGSGTQLSVL.

The chain carries TRBV6-1 and TRBJ2-3, with D possibly TRBD2 on 6 matching bases. Germline CDR1 is MNHNS and CDR2 is SASEGT. The CDR3 loop spans 17 amino acids. V was pared by 3 bases and J by 0 bases, with 16 bases between. CDR3 sequence (DNA): TGTGCCAGCAGTGACACCTTGGGGGGAACTAGCACAGATACGCAGTATTTT. It specifies CASSDTLGGTSTDTQYF.

The chain uses TRBV6-6 and TRBJ2-7; 12 positions match TRBD2. This CDR3 region has 15 residues. V lost 2 bases to trimming and J lost 3 bases; unmatched junction nucleotides: 2. The germline gives CDR1 MNHNY, CDR2 SVGAGI (reference sequence). The chain's CDR3 is CASSYRTSGDYEQYF. CDR3 nucleotide sequence: TGTGCCAGCAGTTACCGGACTAGCGGGGACTACGAGCAGTACTTC.

As concerns this clone: The same CDR3 also results from other DNA sequences found in this sample. This rearrangement joins TRBV18 to TRBJ2-3; the D gene is possibly TRBD1 (5 bases). The germline gives CDR1 KGHSH, CDR2 LQKENI. V was shortened by 0 bases and J by 5 bases, with 12 bases between the two germline ends. The CDR3 is made up of 15 amino acids. The CDR3 DNA reads as TGTGCCAGCTCACCACCGAGTGGGGCTCGAGATACGCAGTATTTT. Amino acids: CASSPPSGARDTQYF.

This clone was counted between two and nine times. This rearrangement joins TRBV11-2 to TRBJ1-3; 7 bases match TRBD1. CDR1 and CDR2 (germline): SGHAT, FQNNGV. Trimming removed 1 base from V and 15 bases from J; junction bases left unmatched: 9. There are 13 residues in the CDR3. The DNA of the CDR3 is TGTGCCAGCAGCTTAGCGGCCGACAGGGTGGGATATTTT. It codes for CASSLAADRVGYF.

The chain is built from TRBV4-3 and TRBJ2-7, with D perhaps TRBD2 (5 bases). V lost 0 bases, J lost 3 bases, and 9 bases lay in between. The CDR3 is 14 residues long. CDR1 LGHNA and CDR2 YSLEER come from the germline V gene. In nucleotides, the CDR3 is TGCGCCAGCAGCCAAGATCGGGGAGACTACGAGCAGTACTTC. Amino acid sequence: CASSQDRGDYEQYF.

The V gene is TRBV11-2, the J gene TRBJ1-4; D unclear. V was clipped by 4 bases and J by 0 bases, with 9 bases between them. Germline-derived CDR1 and CDR2 are SGHAT and FQNNGV. The CDR3 loop spans 15 amino acids. CDR3 nucleotide sequence: TGTGCCAGCAGCTCGGAGGGCACAACTAATGAAAAACTGTTTTTT. Encoded protein: CASSSEGTTNEKLFF.

The chain has TRBV6-5 and TRBJ1-2; D is perhaps TRBD1 (5 bases). In germline, CDR1 is MNHEY, CDR2 SVGAGI. Trimming pared 4 bases from V and 6 bases from J, leaving 15 bases between. The CDR3 has 14 amino acids. The CDR3 spells CASSSPLRVDGYTF. The CDR3, as DNA: TGTGCCAGCAGTTCTCCTCTCAGGGTGGATGGCTACACCTTC.

The V gene is TRBV4-1, the J gene TRBJ2-1, with 9 positions matching TRBD2. V gave up 1 base and J gave up 0 bases; unmatched junction bases: 4. The CDR3 loop spans 17 amino acids. CDR1 and CDR2 (germline): MGHRA, YSYEKL. The DNA of the CDR3 is TGCGCCAGCAGCCAAGCTGGTAGCGGGAGCTCCTACAATGAGCAGTTCTTC. As protein: CASSQAGSGSSYNEQFF.

The rearrangement links TRBV11-2 to TRBJ2-2; TRBD2 is a possible D gene (6 bases). Trimming cost V 5 bases and J 6 bases, with 13 bases left between them. Germline CDR1 and CDR2: SGHAT and FQNNGV. The CDR3 contains 14 residues. The CDR3, as DNA: TGTGCCAGCAGCCACGGGACTCATTCCGGGGAGCTGTTTTTT. Translating it yields CASSHGTHSGELFF. The full variable domain, with the rest looked up from reference TRBV11-2 and TRBJ2-2, is EAGVAQSPRYKIIEKRQSVAFWCNPISGHATLYWYQQILGQGPKLLIQFQNNGVVDDSQLPKDRFSAERLKGVDSTLKIQPAKLEDSAVYLCASSHGTHSGELFFGEGSRLTVL.

The chain couples TRBV7-2 to TRBJ2-1; the match to TRBD2 covers 9 bases. This CDR3 region has 16 residues. Trimming cost V 1 base and J 5 bases; bases outside gene matches: 6. Germline V gene sequence: CDR1 SGHTA, CDR2 FQGNSA. The CDR3 region has the DNA TGTGCCAGCAGCTTAGATCCAGCGGGAGGTGACAATGAGCAGTTCTTC. This sequence encodes CASSLDPAGGDNEQFF.

V usage is TRBV15 and J usage is TRBJ2-7; the match to TRBD1 covers 11 bases. The ends lost 0 bases at V and 6 bases at J; junction bases unmatched: 7. CDR1 and CDR2 (germline): LNHNV, YYDKDF (reference sequence). The CDR3 contains 16 residues. The CDR3 nucleotides are TGTGCCACCAGCAGAGATCTAGGACAGGGGGCAGGCGAGCAGTACTTC. This gives the protein CATSRDLGQGAGEQYF.

The chain joins TRBV5-8 to TRBJ1-2; 10 nucleotides agree with TRBD1. J gave up 4 bases and V 4 bases, and 7 bases lay outside the gene matches. The CDR3 has 15 residues. Germline V gene sequence: CDR1 SGHTS, CDR2 YDEGEE. CDR3 residues: CASSHSTGGVYGYTF. CDR3 DNA sequence: TGTGCCAGCAGCCACTCGACAGGGGGCGTCTATGGCTACACCTTC.

The chain links TRBV30 to TRBJ2-7; D is undetermined. The CDR3 has 14 residues. Trimming removed 4 bases from V and 3 bases from J, with 16 bases in between. Germline V gives CDR1 GTSNPN, CDR2 SVGIG (reference sequence). Here the CDR3 DNA reads TGTGCCTGGACCCGCGTAGGCGGATTCTACGAGCAGTACTTC. It specifies CAWTRVGGFYEQYF.

The genes are TRBV6-5 and TRBJ2-3; D may be TRBD2 (6 bases). The germline V and J ends were trimmed by 6 bases and 4 bases, with 11 bases remaining between them. This CDR3 has 13 residues. Germline CDR1 and CDR2: MNHEY and SVGAGI. CDR3 DNA sequence: TGTGCCAGCAGGCGACCGGGGGCAGATACGCAGTATTTT. Translation: CASRRPGADTQYF.

This chain uses TRBV2 with TRBJ1-1; D not resolved. Germline CDR1 is SNHLY and CDR2 is FYNNEI. Trimming pared 5 bases from V and 0 bases from J, leaving 13 bases between. This CDR3 contains 15 residues. The CDR3 sequence: CASSRGSLLNTEAFF. The CDR3 nucleotides are TGTGCCAGCAGTCGAGGGTCCCTCTTGAACACTGAAGCTTTCTTT. Filled out from reference TRBV2 and TRBJ1-1, the complete variable domain reads EPEVTQTPSHQVTQMGQEVILRCVPISNHLYFYWYRQILGQKVEFLVSFYNNEISEKSEIFDDQFSVERPDGSNFTLKIRSTKLEDSAMYFCASSRGSLLNTEAFFGQGTRLTVV.

The chain couples TRBV7-9 to TRBJ2-5, with 8 nucleotides matching TRBD1. Germline CDR1 is SEHNR and CDR2 is FQNEAQ (reference sequence). V lost 5 bases, J lost 1 base, and 6 bases stayed unmatched. This CDR3 is 15 amino acids long. CDR3 residues: CASSRGQGSQETQYF. CDR3 coding DNA: TGTGCCAGCAGCCGCGGACAGGGCAGCCAAGAGACCCAGTACTTC.

The chain has TRBV5-1 and TRBJ2-3; D is unclear. Germline CDR1 reads SGHRS; CDR2 reads YFSETQ. V lost 5 bases and J lost 2, with 12 bases in between. CDR3 length: 14 amino acids. CDR3 DNA: TGCGCCAGCAGACCTCAGGCGAACACAGATACGCAGTATTTT. It specifies CASRPQANTDTQYF.

This clone was counted between two and nine times. The J gene is TRBJ2-7, the V gene TRBV4-3; TRBD2 agrees at 10 bases. Trimming removed 1 base from V and 2 bases from J; junction bases left unmatched: 2. Germline V gene lookup returns CDR1 LGHNA and CDR2 YSLEER. CDR3 size: 15 residues. The CDR3 spells CASSQVTSGTYEQYF. The CDR3 nucleotides read TGCGCCAGCAGCCAAGTTACTAGCGGGACCTACGAGCAGTACTTC.

The chain links TRBV28 to TRBJ1-5; 8 bases line up with TRBD1. Losses at the gene ends were 10 bases for V and 7 bases for J; bases not matched to a gene: 12. This CDR3 region has 14 residues. CDR1 is MDHEN and CDR2 is SYDVKM in the germline V gene. The CDR3 nucleotides read TGTGCCAACGCACAGGGGGGCGGTCGGCAGCCCCAGCATTTT. It yields the protein CANAQGGGRQPQHF.

In its sample, this clone was seen a few times. J is TRBJ1-1 and V is TRBV6-5; no clear D. Germline lookup yields CDR1 MNHEY and CDR2 SVGAGI. The germline V and J ends were trimmed by 0 bases and 4 bases, with 12 bases remaining between them. The CDR3 totals 15 residues. The CDR3: CASSYSSVSGTEAFF. The CDR3, as DNA: TGTGCCAGCAGTTACTCATCGGTTTCTGGCACTGAAGCTTTCTTT.